These 26 T cell receptor beta chains originate from one sample sequenced in a study of blood T cell repertoires in COVID-19. The assay was immunoSEQ multiplex PCR, and TCRdb's table has in-frame clones only and misses some. The sample includes about 250,000 clones, 86% of them seen just once. The sample taken for sequencing was peripheral blood. These TCRs come from a woman between 25 and 40 years old with active or convalescent COVID-19.

This clone was detected a few times. The rearrangement links TRBV18 to TRBJ1-5; 10 bases match TRBD1. The CDR3 runs 17 residues. V lost 4 bases and J lost 5; bases outside the gene matches: 11. Germline V gene lookup returns CDR1 KGHSH and CDR2 LQKENI. CDR3 sequence reads: CASSHGQGGRRDQPQHF. The DNA of the CDR3 is TGTGCCAGCTCACATGGACAGGGGGGTCGGAGGGATCAGCCCCAGCATTTT.

The rearrangement links TRBV15 to TRBJ1-2; TRBD1 matches at 8 bases. Germline assignment: CDR1 LNHNV and CDR2 YYDKDF (reference sequence). Trimming cost V 3 bases and J 6 bases; bases outside gene matches: 3. The CDR3 is 13 residues long. The CDR3 sequence is CATSSGQGDGYTF. In nucleotides, the CDR3 is TGTGCCACCAGCAGCGGACAGGGAGATGGCTACACCTTC.

The chain has TRBV6-2 or TRBV6-3 and TRBJ1-5; perhaps TRBD1 as D (6 bases). The CDR3 has 15 residues. V was cut by 5 bases and J by 5 bases, with 16 bases left in between. Germline CDR1 and CDR2: MNHEY and SVGEGT. Here the CDR3 DNA reads TGTGCCAGCAGTAAGTTCGGACAGTACGATCAGCCCCAGCATTTT. It specifies CASSKFGQYDQPQHF.

The J gene is TRBJ1-1, the V gene TRBV5-1; unclear D gene. Germline lookup yields CDR1 SGHRS and CDR2 YFSETQ. V lost 0 bases, J lost 7 bases, and 10 bases lay in between. CDR3 length equals 13 residues. CDR3 amino acids: CASSLVVESEAFF. In DNA form, the CDR3 reads TGCGCCAGCAGCTTGGTTGTTGAGAGTGAAGCTTTCTTT. The full variable domain, rest sourced from reference TRBV5-1 and TRBJ1-1, is KAGVTQTPRYLIKTRGQQVTLSCSPISGHRSVSWYQQTPGQGLQFLFEYFSETQRNKGNFPGRFSGRQFSNSRSEMNVSTLELGDSALYLCASSLVVESEAFFGQGTRLTVV.

CDR3 residues: CAIRKGQQETQYF. CDR3 nucleotide sequence: TGTGCCATCAGGAAAGGACAGCAAGAGACCCAGTACTTC. The genes are TRBV10-3 and TRBJ2-5; D is perhaps TRBD1 (6 bases). Trimming removed 6 bases from V and 2 bases from J, with 10 bases in between. Germline V gene sequence: CDR1 ENHRY, CDR2 SYGVKD. This CDR3 region has 13 residues.

J is TRBJ1-5 and V is TRBV5-1; 7 positions agree with TRBD1. Per the germline V gene, CDR1 is SGHRS and CDR2 is YFSETQ. CDR3 length: 15 residues. The J segment lost 6 bases and the V segment lost 3 bases, leaving 9 bases of the junction unmatched. In nucleotides, the CDR3 is TGCGCCAGCAGCTGGGGCGAGGGGGCTGGTCAGCCCCAGCATTTT. Its protein is CASSWGEGAGQPQHF. Based on the CDR3 plus reference TRBV5-1 and TRBJ1-5, the full variable domain is KAGVTQTPRYLIKTRGQQVTLSCSPISGHRSVSWYQQTPGQGLQFLFEYFSETQRNKGNFPGRFSGRQFSNSRSEMNVSTLELGDSALYLCASSWGEGAGQPQHFGDGTRLSIL.

This chain links TRBV27 with TRBJ2-1; 10 bases line up with TRBD2. The junction had 8 bases not matched to a gene; V was cut back by 6 bases and J by 9 bases. The length of the CDR3 is 14 residues. CDR1 MNHEY and CDR2 SMNVEV come from the germline V gene (reference sequence). The CDR3 is CASRQRGGVGEQFF. As DNA, the CDR3 is TGTGCCAGCAGGCAGCGGGGGGGAGTTGGTGAGCAGTTCTTC.

This sequence joins TRBV19 and TRBJ2-3, with 12 bases that match TRBD1. The CDR3 is 18 residues long. V was pared by 4 bases and J by 2 bases, with 10 bases of the junction left unmatched. In germline, CDR1 is LNHDA, CDR2 SQIVND (reference sequence). The CDR3 protein is CASSKSLGTGGFTDTQYF. The DNA for the CDR3 is TGTGCCAGTAGTAAATCCCTTGGGACAGGGGGCTTCACAGATACGCAGTATTTT.

The chain uses TRBV30 and TRBJ2-7; the D gene is possibly TRBD1 (6 bases). V lost 7 bases to trimming and J lost 6 bases, with 10 bases between them. The CDR3 loop spans 10 amino acids. Germline assignment: CDR1 GTSNPN and CDR2 SVGIG (reference sequence). The CDR3 protein is CALDSTEQYF. DNA of the CDR3: TGTGCCTTGGACAGTACCGAGCAGTACTTC.

The chain links TRBV21-1 to TRBJ1-5; the table names TRBD1, a call not compared with the DNA. TRBV21-1 is marked as a pseudogene. The CDR3 spans 16 residues. The CDR3 DNA is TGTGCCAGCAGCGGGTGCTACAGGGGAGGCAATCAGCCCCAGCATTTT. Residues: CASSGCYRGGNQPQHF.

This chain uses TRBV6-5 with TRBJ2-1, with D unclear. The ends were cut back, 1 base at V and 0 bases at J, with 10 bases in the middle. CDR1 is MNHEY and CDR2 is SVGAGI in the germline V gene. The CDR3 runs 16 residues. The CDR3 protein is CASSYLGLSSYNEQFF. For the CDR3, the DNA is TGTGCCAGCAGTTACTTGGGCCTTAGCTCCTACAATGAGCAGTTCTTC.

The chain joins TRBV18 to TRBJ2-6; D call uncertain. Per germline, CDR1 KGHSH and CDR2 LQKENI. The CDR3 loop spans 13 amino acids. Trimming pared 5 bases from V and 2 bases from J, leaving 4 bases between. CDR3 bases: TGTGCCAGCTCATTAGCTGGGGCCAACGTCCTGACTTTC. Its translation is CASSLAGANVLTF.

Note on this clone: The junction departs from the called germline gene at one end, perhaps through a read error. The rearrangement links TRBV7-7 to TRBJ2-5; possibly TRBD2 for D (5 bases). The CDR3 has 13 residues. The germline V gene has CDR1 SSHAT and CDR2 FNYEAQ (reference sequence). This CDR3 is CASSFSAEETQYF. The CDR3 DNA follows: TGTGCTAGCAGCTTTTCAGCGGAAGAGACCCAGTACTTC.

This clone showed up just a few times. The CDR3: CAISPGQGLTEAFF. As DNA, the CDR3 is TGTGCCATCAGCCCGGGACAGGGGCTAACTGAAGCTTTCTTT. The rearrangement uses TRBV10-3 and TRBJ1-1; 10 positions match TRBD1. This CDR3 spans 14 amino acids. The trim removed 6 bases at V and 5 bases at J, leaving 6 bases unmatched. Per the germline V gene, CDR1 is ENHRY and CDR2 is SYGVKD.

The chain carries TRBV15 and TRBJ1-5, with D tentatively TRBD1 (6 bases). This CDR3 spans 15 amino acids. Germline CDR1 is LNHNV and CDR2 is YYDKDF (reference sequence). Deletions cut 0 bases from V and 3 bases from J, with 9 bases between. CDR3 sequence: CATSRETGSNQPQHF. The CDR3 DNA follows: TGTGCCACCAGCAGAGAGACAGGCTCCAATCAGCCCCAGCATTTT.

This clone was detected once. This chain joins TRBV3-1 (or the pseudogene TRBV3-2) and TRBJ2-5; 8 nucleotides align to TRBD2. Germline V gives CDR1 LGHDT, CDR2 YNNKEL (reference sequence). The CDR3 runs to 15 residues. Unmatched junction bases numbered 8, after V lost 4 bases and J lost 4 bases. This CDR3 is CASSRTSFRAETQYF. The CDR3 bases are TGTGCCAGCAGCCGGACTAGCTTTAGGGCAGAGACCCAGTACTTC.

CDR3 in amino acids: CASSALPTGISGNTIYF. The CDR3 DNA is TGTGCCAGCAGCGCCCTTCCTACAGGGATCTCTGGAAACACCATATATTTT. The J gene is TRBJ1-3, the V gene TRBV9; tentative D call: TRBD1 (6 bases). Trimming removed 3 bases from V and 0 bases from J, with 16 bases in between. This CDR3 contains 17 residues. Germline CDR1 is SGDLS and CDR2 is YYNGEE.

The chain employs TRBV9 and TRBJ2-1, with 12 bases matching TRBD1. Germline V lookup: CDR1 SGDLS, CDR2 YYNGEE. Unmatched junction bases numbered 10, after V lost 0 bases and J lost 9 bases. The CDR3 sequence is 17 residues long. CDR3 region: CASSVEPGQGALGEQFF. The CDR3 region has the DNA TGTGCCAGCAGCGTAGAACCGGGACAGGGGGCTCTGGGTGAGCAGTTCTTC.

This clone was detected a few times. The chain employs TRBV3-1 (or the pseudogene TRBV3-2) and TRBJ2-5; 13 positions match TRBD2. CDR3 size: 17 residues. Trimming removed 4 bases from V and 4 bases from J; junction bases left unmatched: 9. Germline lookup yields CDR1 LGHDT and CDR2 YNNKEL (reference sequence). In DNA form, the CDR3 reads TGTGCCAGCAGCCGCAGGACTAGCGGGGGCTTCCGAGAGACCCAGTACTTC. As protein: CASSRRTSGGFRETQYF.

The rearrangement links TRBV7-2 to TRBJ1-1; 7 bases map to TRBD1. Per germline, CDR1 SGHTA and CDR2 FQGNSA. V lost 3 bases and J lost 7; bases outside the gene matches: 5. The CDR3 spans 13 residues. CDR3 nucleotide sequence: TGTGCCAGCAGCTTTTTACAGGGGTATGAAGCTTTCTTT. Translation gives CASSFLQGYEAFF. Using reference TRBV7-2 and TRBJ1-1 for the parts outside the CDR3, the full variable domain is GAGVSQSPSNKVTEKGKDVELRCDPISGHTALYWYRQSLGQGLEFLIYFQGNSAPDKSGLPSDRFSAERTGGSVSTLTIQRTQQEDSAVYLCASSFLQGYEAFFGQGTRLTVV.

V usage is TRBV6-1 and J usage is TRBJ2-1; weak D call: TRBD1 (5 bases). The CDR3 extends over 11 amino acids. CDR1 is MNHNS, CDR2 SASEGT, per germline. The V end lost 2 bases, the J end lost 15 bases, and 11 bases lay between the germline ends. The CDR3 nucleotides read TGTGCCAGCAGTGAAAGAGACAGTCCGTTCTTC. Amino acid sequence: CASSERDSPFF.

The chain's CDR3 is CASSLFWDPTGDQPQHF. The CDR3 DNA reads as TGTGCCAGCAGTCTATTCTGGGACCCGACGGGGGATCAGCCCCAGCATTTT. The V call is TRBV27, the J call TRBJ1-5, with TRBD1 as a possible D gene (5 bases). This CDR3 comprises 17 residues. Trimming shortened V by 5 bases and J by 5 bases, and 22 bases separated the two germline ends. Germline V gene data show CDR1 as MNHEY and CDR2 as SMNVEV (reference sequence).

The J gene is TRBJ2-1, the V gene TRBV10-1; TRBD1 matches at 9 bases. Germline CDR1 WNHNN, CDR2 SYGVQD (reference sequence). The CDR3 spans 16 residues. V gave up 2 bases and J gave up 3 bases; unmatched junction bases: 5. The CDR3 DNA sequence: TGCGCCAGCAGTGAGACAGGGGGCGCGTGCTACAATGAGCAGTTCTTC. This encodes CASSETGGACYNEQFF.

V usage is TRBV6-2 or TRBV6-3 and J usage is TRBJ1-2; possibly TRBD1 for D (5 bases). The germline gives CDR1 MNHEY, CDR2 SVGEGT. Trimming stripped 2 bases from V and 4 bases from J, with 5 bases between. This CDR3 comprises 12 residues. The DNA for the CDR3 is TGTGCCAGCAGTTACGACAGCTATGGCTACACCTTC. This gives the protein CASSYDSYGYTF.

The gene calls are TRBV5-4 and TRBJ2-5; 10 bases agree with TRBD1. Trimming cost V 4 bases and J 1 base; bases outside gene matches: 4. Germline V gives CDR1 SGHNT, CDR2 YYREEE (reference sequence). The CDR3 runs to 15 residues. For the CDR3, the DNA is TGTGCCAGCAGCACTGGGGACAGGGGCCAAGAGACCCAGTACTTC. Translated, it gives CASSTGDRGQETQYF. Using reference TRBV5-4 and TRBJ2-5 for the parts outside the CDR3, the full variable domain is ETGVTQSPTHLIKTRGQQVTLRCSSQSGHNTVSWYQQALGQGPQFIFQYYREEENGRGNFPPRFSGLQFPNYSSELNVNALELDDSALYLCASSTGDRGQETQYFGPGTRLLVL.

The gene calls are TRBV2 and TRBJ2-5; D uncertain. Deletions cut 6 bases from V and 4 bases from J, with 6 bases between. The germline V gene encodes CDR1 SNHLY and CDR2 FYNNEI. The CDR3 is 11 amino acids. The CDR3 region is CASSTGETQYF. The CDR3 nucleotides read TGTGCCAGCAGCACCGGAGAGACCCAGTACTTC.